A selection of T cell receptor beta chains follows, all from one sample in a study of CD8+ T cells in alopecia areata. The protocol was immunoSEQ multiplex PCR, while the TCRdb copy is restricted to in-frame clones and leaves out a portion. This sample has 90,000 to 120,000 clones, with over 80% found just once. The sequenced sample was CD8+ T cells sorted from blood, obtained at week 24, from a patient treated with tofacitinib. The receptors were gathered from a human donor with alopecia areata. Each CDR3 is given with its conserved first and last residue. A D gene is named only where the DNA matches it firmly. Size is stated for part of the rows, as once, few or many counts, or as a class when the clone is expanded.

clone_size,v_call,j_call,d_call,cdr3_nt,cdr3_aa
-,TRBV27,TRBJ2-1,TRBD1,TGTGCCAGCAGTTCCTGGGACAGGGTTGACGAGCAGTTCTTC,CASSSWDRVDEQFF
-,TRBV6-5,TRBJ2-3,-,TGTGCCAGCAGTTCGACTGTGGGTACGCAGTATTTT,CASSSTVGTQYF
-,TRBV4-2,TRBJ2-1,-,TGTGCCAGCAGCCTGACAGAAACCTACTCCTACAATGAGCAGTTCTTC,CASSLTETYSYNEQFF
few,TRBV29-1,TRBJ2-1,TRBD2,TGCAGCGTTGAAAAAAGCGGGGGGATCTACAATGAGCAGTTCTTC,CSVEKSGGIYNEQFF
-,TRBV7-9,TRBJ2-1,-,TGTGCCAGCAGCCTACAGGGATGGGAGCAGTTCTTC,CASSLQGWEQFF
few,TRBV11-2,TRBJ2-1,-,TGTGCCAGCAGCTTAGATCTAAAGCCGTTCAATGAGCAGTTCTTC,CASSLDLKPFNEQFF
-,TRBV10-3,TRBJ2-7,-,TGTGCCATCAGTGAGGATTCCTACGAGCAGTACTTC,CAISEDSYEQYF
-,TRBV5-4,TRBJ2-1,TRBD2,TGTGCCAGCAGCTTGGTAGGACTAGCGGGGGATGGCTCCTACAATGAGCAGTTCTTC,CASSLVGLAGDGSYNEQFF
-,TRBV27,TRBJ2-1,TRBD2,TGTGCCAGCAGCCCTAGCGGGGGGGCTCAGTTCTTC,CASSPSGGAQFF
once,TRBV5-6,TRBJ2-6,-,TGTGCCAGCAGCTTGGGTACAGGACTATCTGGGGCCAACGTCCTGACTTTC,CASSLGTGLSGANVLTF
-,TRBV10-3,TRBJ2-1,-,TGTGCCATCAGTGAGTCGAGGGCCCAGGATGAGCAGTTCTTC,CAISESRAQDEQFF
-,TRBV19,TRBJ1-1,-,TGTGCCAGTAACCCAGGCGGGAACACTGAAGCTTTCTTT,CASNPGGNTEAFF
-,TRBV7-2,TRBJ1-5,TRBD1,TGTGCCAGCAGCTTTTGGACAGGCGATAGAGATAGCAATCAGCCCCAGCATTTT,CASSFWTGDRDSNQPQHF
-,TRBV7-9,TRBJ1-2,-,TGTGCCAGCAGCTTAGACCAGCCTGGCTACACCTTC,CASSLDQPGYTF
-,TRBV4-2,TRBJ2-3,-,TGTGCCAGCAGCCAAGAAACGCGCGCAGATACGCAGTATTTT,CASSQETRADTQYF
-,TRBV7-9,TRBJ2-4,-,TGTGCCAGCACCGTAGGGGCCGTCGATATTCAGTACTTC,CASTVGAVDIQYF
-,TRBV19,TRBJ2-7,-,TGTGCCAGTAGTCCACAGGGTTCCTACGAGCAGTACTTC,CASSPQGSYEQYF
-,TRBV9,TRBJ1-1,-,TGTGCCAGCAGCGCCACTAGCACTGAAGCTTTCTTT,CASSATSTEAFF
once,TRBV30,TRBJ2-7,-,TGTGCCTGGAGTGAAGGCAGGGGCTACGAGCAGTACTTC,CAWSEGRGYEQYF
once,TRBV5-1,TRBJ2-7,-,TGCGCCAGCAGCCTGCAGGGGCCATTGGACGAGCAGTACTTC,CASSLQGPLDEQYF
-,TRBV5-1,TRBJ2-1,-,TGCGCCAGCAGCTTGTCTGGAGGGGCTGAAGGCAATGAGCAGTTCTTC,CASSLSGGAEGNEQFF
once,TRBV7-2,TRBJ2-5,TRBD1,TGTGCCAGCAGCCTTCTGACAGGGGGGGTGGAGACCCAGTACTTC,CASSLLTGGVETQYF
few,TRBV29-1,TRBJ2-3,TRBD1,TGCAGCGTTGAATCCAGGGGGCCCACAGATACGCAGTATTTT,CSVESRGPTDTQYF
-,TRBV5-4,TRBJ2-3,TRBD2,TGTGCCAGCAGCGGGCGGGGGGCCCCCACAGATACGCAGTATTTT,CASSGRGAPTDTQYF
-,TRBV4-3,TRBJ1-3,-,TGCGCCAGCAGCCAAGTGAGGGGGAGGGCCGGAGGTGGAAACACCATATATTTT,CASSQVRGRAGGGNTIYF
-,TRBV4-1,TRBJ1-3,-,TGCGCCAGCAGCCAAGAGGCCTATACGACTGGAAACACCATATATTTT,CASSQEAYTTGNTIYF
-,TRBV5-1,TRBJ1-1,-,TGCGCCAGCAGCATACAGGGCGGAGACACTGAAGCTTTCTTT,CASSIQGGDTEAFF
-,TRBV5-1,TRBJ1-6,TRBD1,TGCGCCAGCAGCGTAGGACAGGGTGACTCACCCCTCCACTTT,CASSVGQGDSPLHF
-,TRBV6-1,TRBJ2-1,-,TGTGCCAGCAGTGAAATTAGGCTAGCGAGATACAATGAGCAGTTCTTC,CASSEIRLARYNEQFF
-,TRBV7-8,TRBJ2-7,-,TGTGCCAGCAGCTTAAGCCTAGCCGCTAGCTCCTACGAGCAGTACTTC,CASSLSLAASSYEQYF
-,TRBV7-9,TRBJ1-6,-,TGTGCCAGCAGCACTACGACAGTACATAATTCACCCCTCCACTTT,CASSTTTVHNSPLHF
-,TRBV29-1,TRBJ2-7,-,TGCAGCGTTGAAGGTAATAGTCTAAGCGAGCAGTACTTC,CSVEGNSLSEQYF
-,TRBV7-2,TRBJ2-7,-,TGTGCCAGCAGCTGGACAGTGGCCTACGAGCAGTACTTC,CASSWTVAYEQYF
-,TRBV29-1,TRBJ1-2,-,TGCAGCGTTGAAGCGGACCATGGCTACACCTTC,CSVEADHGYTF
-,TRBV10-3,TRBJ1-1,-,TGTGCCATCAGTGAGTCTGGAGGGGGCACTGAAGCTTTCTTT,CAISESGGGTEAFF
few,TRBV2,TRBJ2-5,-,TGTGCCAGCAGTGAGGGCGAGGGACTGGAGACCCAGTACTTC,CASSEGEGLETQYF
-,TRBV5-6,TRBJ2-3,-,TGTGCCAGCAGCCCGAACCTACGGAAAACAGATACGCAGTATTTT,CASSPNLRKTDTQYF
once,TRBV7-9,TRBJ2-3,TRBD2,TGTGCCAGCAGCTTCACAGCGGGGGTGTTAGATACGCAGTATTTT,CASSFTAGVLDTQYF
-,TRBV11-2,TRBJ2-1,-,TGTGCCAGCAGCGATACCTCCTGGGGCTACAATGAGCAGTTCTTC,CASSDTSWGYNEQFF
-,TRBV5-4,TRBJ2-3,TRBD2,TGTGCCAGCAGCTTGGCTACTAGCGGGGGCGCAGATACGCAGTATTTT,CASSLATSGGADTQYF
-,TRBV5-6,TRBJ2-1,-,TGTGCCAGCAGCTCTGGATACAATGAGCAGTTCTTC,CASSSGYNEQFF
-,TRBV4-1,TRBJ2-7,-,TGCGCCAGCAGCTACATCCAGGGGAGAGGGCACGAGCAGTACTTC,CASSYIQGRGHEQYF
-,TRBV4-1,TRBJ2-1,-,TGCGCCAGCAGCGGAGGGGGGAGGAATTCATACAATGAGCAGTTCTTC,CASSGGGRNSYNEQFF
-,TRBV5-1,TRBJ2-7,-,TGCGCCAGCGGCTTGAATTTCGGGGGGCGGTACGAGCAGTACTTC,CASGLNFGGRYEQYF
-,TRBV7-6,TRBJ2-5,TRBD2,TGTGCCAGCAGCTTAGCGAGCGGGGCGACTACAGAGACCCAGTACTTC,CASSLASGATTETQYF
once,TRBV15,TRBJ2-7,-,TGTGCCACCAGCAGAAACTTGGATCCGCAGTACTTC,CATSRNLDPQYF
-,TRBV2,TRBJ1-6,-,TGTGCCAGCAGTGAGGACAGCGCTTCTTATAATTCACCCCTCCACTTT,CASSEDSASYNSPLHF
-,TRBV19,TRBJ2-7,-,TGTGCCAGTAGTCCACAAGGGTACGAGCAGTACTTC,CASSPQGYEQYF
-,TRBV4-1,TRBJ2-1,TRBD1,TGCGCCAGCAGCCACTCCGGGCAGGGGGTTCACAATGAGCAGTTCTTC,CASSHSGQGVHNEQFF